The clone carrying this T cell receptor (beta chain) has a count of ten or more. Its specificity is unknown. This sample was taken from a study of shared clonotypes between healthy human individuals. The study's findings and limits: Few donors limited the genetic and exposure-history diversity represented. Incomplete sequencing of sorted subsets was indicated by rarefaction despite large depth. The generation probabilities recorded for non-shared clonotypes fell below those of clonotypes shared by all four donors.

Each subset's genomic DNA was shared equally among a number of immunoSEQ plates. TCRdb's copy holds only in-frame clones and misses some; the assay was immunoSEQ multiplex PCR. The sample includes approximately 720,000 clones, 72% seen only once; the top ten take roughly 1.8%. This CDR3 comprises 17 residues. The specimen sequenced was memory CD4+ T cells sorted from blood. Subset described: CD45RA-negative fraction. The source of this sequence is a woman in her thirties in good health. The V call is TRBV21-1, the J call TRBJ2-1; TRBD2 is the table's D call, not checked against the DNA. TRBV21-1 is marked as a pseudogene. In nucleotides, the CDR3 is TGTGCCAGCAGCAGGGGGACTAGCGGGACCGCATACAATGAGCAGTTCTTC. Translating it yields CASSRGTSGTAYNEQFF.